Shown below are 8 T cell receptor beta chains from a single sample sequenced in a study of early T cells in non-severe SARS-CoV-2 infection. MiXCR was run by TCRdb on the 5' RACE reads, yielding one entry per CDR3 protein. The sample holds about 52,000 distinct CDR3 sequences, about 10% seen once. The sequencing sample was made of whole blood. Every receptor here comes from an adult who was a healthcare worker with PCR-confirmed SARS-CoV-2 infection or an uninfected control (not recorded which).

In this sample, this clonotype turned up many times. The chain carries TRBV27 and TRBJ1-5, with no clear D. The length of the CDR3 is 17 residues. The V gene's germline CDR1 is MNHEY and CDR2 SMNVEV (reference sequence). Trimming removed 4 bases from V and 10 bases from J, with 26 bases in between. The CDR3 nucleotides are TGTGCCAGCAGTTCCTACTACATAAAAGAAGCAGAACACCCCCAGCATTTT. This sequence encodes CASSSYYIKEAEHPQHF.

This clonotype was seen a handful of times. V usage is TRBV10-3 and J usage is TRBJ1-2, with D unclear. Deletions cut 4 bases from V and 0 bases from J, with 12 bases between. The germline gives CDR1 ENHRY, CDR2 SYGVKD. This CDR3 region has 15 residues. The CDR3, as DNA: TGTGCCATCAGTGTAGAGAGCCAAACTAACTATGGCTACACCTTC. Translated: CAISVESQTNYGYTF.

The chain carries TRBV6-5 and TRBJ2-7; D is perhaps TRBD1 (6 bases). The CDR3 runs 15 residues. Germline V lookup: CDR1 MNHEY, CDR2 SVGAGI. V lost 4 bases, J lost 6 bases, and 19 bases lay in between. The CDR3 DNA reads as TGTGCCAGCAGTTCAAGACAGGTGGGCATCTCCGAGCAGTACTTC. As protein: CASSSRQVGISEQYF.

In its sample, this clonotype was seen a few times. The chain recombines TRBV12-3 or TRBV12-4 with TRBJ2-1, with D possibly matching TRBD2 (6 bases). V was cut by 7 bases and J by 0 bases, with 13 bases left in between. The CDR3 runs 15 residues. The CDR3 region is CASISGESSYNEQFF. CDR3 nucleotide sequence: TGTGCCAGCATATCGGGGGAGAGCTCCTACAATGAGCAGTTCTTC.

The chain carries TRBV29-1 and TRBJ1-1; a possible D gene is TRBD1 (5 bases). Germline-derived CDR1 and CDR2 are SQVTM and ANQGSEA. Trimming stripped 3 bases from V and 7 bases from J, with 9 bases between. The CDR3 spans 11 residues. CDR3 protein: CSVEKTGEAFF. DNA of the CDR3: TGCAGCGTTGAGAAAACAGGTGAAGCTTTCTTT.

This clonotype showed up many times. The CDR3 loop is CASSYSSSGSSYEQFF. The CDR3 coding sequence is TGTGCCAGCAGTTACTCGTCCAGCGGGAGTAGTTATGAGCAGTTCTTC. The J gene is TRBJ2-1, the V gene TRBV6-2 or TRBV6-3; 8 bases align to TRBD2. CDR1 and CDR2 from the germline V gene are MNHEY and SVGEGT. This CDR3 region has 16 residues. V dropped 0 bases and J dropped 8; count of bases not matched to a gene: 9.

V gene TRBV7-2 combines with J gene TRBJ2-3; 8 positions agree with TRBD1. The ends lost 1 base at V and 2 bases at J; junction bases unmatched: 2. This CDR3 has 15 amino acids. Germline values: CDR1 SGHTA, CDR2 FQGNSA. The chain's CDR3 is CASSLGTGTTDTQYF. CDR3 nucleotides: TGTGCCAGCAGCTTAGGGACAGGGACCACAGATACGCAGTATTTT.

A few counts support this clonotype. This chain uses TRBV7-8 with TRBJ2-1; D might be TRBD2 (6 bases). This CDR3 contains 15 residues. Germline V gene data show CDR1 as SGHVS and CDR2 as FQNEAQ. Trimming took 2 bases from V and 9 from J, leaving 17 bases between them. The CDR3 is CASSLKSGRLSEQFF. For the CDR3, the DNA is TGTGCCAGCAGCTTAAAATCGGGGAGGTTGAGTGAGCAGTTCTTC.